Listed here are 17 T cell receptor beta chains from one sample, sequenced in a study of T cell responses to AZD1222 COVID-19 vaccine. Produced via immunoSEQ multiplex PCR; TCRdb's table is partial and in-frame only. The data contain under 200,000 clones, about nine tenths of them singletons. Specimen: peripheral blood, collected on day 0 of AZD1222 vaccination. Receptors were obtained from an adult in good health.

The DNA for the CDR3 is TGTGCCAGCAGTAGAGGGGTGTGGACTAATGAAAAACTGTTTTTT. This sequence encodes CASSRGVWTNEKLFF. The chain is built from TRBV6-5 and TRBJ1-4; the D gene is possibly TRBD1 (5 bases). The CDR3 length is 15 residues. The germline V gene has CDR1 MNHEY and CDR2 SVGAGI. V lost 5 bases, J lost 2 bases, and 12 bases lay in between.

The DNA for the CDR3 is TGCGCCAGCAGCTTGTCTCGACAGGGTGACACCGGGGAGCTGTTTTTT. Protein: CASSLSRQGDTGELFF. V usage is TRBV5-1 and J usage is TRBJ2-2; TRBD1 matches at 7 bases. This CDR3 is built from 16 residues. The V gene end was trimmed by 1 base and the J gene end by 3 bases; junction bases not matched to a gene: 6. From germline, CDR1 is SGHRS and CDR2 YFSETQ.

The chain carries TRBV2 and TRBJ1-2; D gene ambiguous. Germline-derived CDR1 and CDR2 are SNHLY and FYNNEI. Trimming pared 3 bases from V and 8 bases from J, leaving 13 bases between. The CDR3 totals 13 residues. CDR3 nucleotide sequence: TGTGCCAGCAGTGATGCTGTCGACGGGGGCTACACCTTC. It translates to CASSDAVDGGYTF.

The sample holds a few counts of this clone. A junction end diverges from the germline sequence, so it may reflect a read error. The CDR3 nucleotides are TGTGCCAGCCGTTTCTACCAGACAGGGGAAGCTGAAGCTTTCTTT. This translates into CASRFYQTGEAEAFF. The chain employs TRBV28 and TRBJ1-1; 8 bases match TRBD1. The CDR3 contains 15 residues. The germline CDR1 and CDR2 sequences are MDHEN and SYDVKM.

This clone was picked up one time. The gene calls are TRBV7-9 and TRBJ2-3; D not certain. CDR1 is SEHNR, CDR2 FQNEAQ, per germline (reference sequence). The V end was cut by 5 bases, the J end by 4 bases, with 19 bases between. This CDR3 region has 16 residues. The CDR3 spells CASSGQRWPNADTQYF. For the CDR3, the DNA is TGTGCCAGCAGCGGGCAGAGGTGGCCGAACGCAGATACGCAGTATTTT.

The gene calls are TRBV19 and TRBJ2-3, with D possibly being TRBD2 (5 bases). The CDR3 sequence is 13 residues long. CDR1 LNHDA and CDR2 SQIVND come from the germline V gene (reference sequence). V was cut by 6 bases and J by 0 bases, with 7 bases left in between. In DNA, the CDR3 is TGTGCCAGTAGACTAGTTAGCACAGATACGCAGTATTTT. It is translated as CASRLVSTDTQYF.

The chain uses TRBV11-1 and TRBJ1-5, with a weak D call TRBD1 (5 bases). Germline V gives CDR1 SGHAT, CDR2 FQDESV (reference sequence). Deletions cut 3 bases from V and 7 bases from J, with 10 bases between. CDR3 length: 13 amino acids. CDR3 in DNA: TGTGCCAGCAGCTTCCAGGGTAACCAGCCCCAGCATTTT. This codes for CASSFQGNQPQHF.

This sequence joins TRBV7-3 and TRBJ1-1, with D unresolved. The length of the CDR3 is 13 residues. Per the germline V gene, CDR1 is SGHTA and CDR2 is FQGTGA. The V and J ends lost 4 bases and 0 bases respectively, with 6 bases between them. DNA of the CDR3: TGTGCCAGCAGCTCAGACGTGAACACTGAAGCTTTCTTT. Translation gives CASSSDVNTEAFF.

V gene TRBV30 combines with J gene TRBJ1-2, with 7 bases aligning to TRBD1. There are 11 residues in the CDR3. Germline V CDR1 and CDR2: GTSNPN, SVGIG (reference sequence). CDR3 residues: CAHEQGNGYTF. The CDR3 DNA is TGTGCACATGAACAGGGGAATGGCTACACCTTC.

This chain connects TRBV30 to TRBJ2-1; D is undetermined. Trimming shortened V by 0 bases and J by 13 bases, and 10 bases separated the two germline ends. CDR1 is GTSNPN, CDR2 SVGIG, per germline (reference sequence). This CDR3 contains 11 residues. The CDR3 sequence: CAWSVGPSQFF. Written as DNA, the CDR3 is TGTGCCTGGAGTGTGGGCCCATCCCAGTTCTTC.

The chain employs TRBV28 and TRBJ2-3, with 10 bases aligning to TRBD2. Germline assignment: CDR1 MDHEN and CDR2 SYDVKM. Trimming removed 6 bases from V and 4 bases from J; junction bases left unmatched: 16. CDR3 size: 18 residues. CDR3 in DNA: TGTGCCAGCAGCCCTTTAGGTCCCGGGACTAGCGAGGCAGATACGCAGTATTTT. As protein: CASSPLGPGTSEADTQYF.

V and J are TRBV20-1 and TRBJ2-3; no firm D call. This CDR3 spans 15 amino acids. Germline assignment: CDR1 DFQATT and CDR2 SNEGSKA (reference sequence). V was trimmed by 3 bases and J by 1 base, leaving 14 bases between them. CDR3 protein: CSASHGSKGTDTQYF. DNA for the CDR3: TGCAGTGCTAGTCACGGATCTAAGGGCACAGATACGCAGTATTTT.

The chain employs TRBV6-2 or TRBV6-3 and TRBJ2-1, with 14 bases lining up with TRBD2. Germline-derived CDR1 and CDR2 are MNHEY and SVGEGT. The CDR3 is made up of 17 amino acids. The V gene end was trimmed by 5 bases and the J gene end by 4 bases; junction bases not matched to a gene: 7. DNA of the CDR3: TGTGCCAGCAGTCCGACTAGCGGGAGGGCCTCATACAATGAGCAGTTCTTC. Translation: CASSPTSGRASYNEQFF.

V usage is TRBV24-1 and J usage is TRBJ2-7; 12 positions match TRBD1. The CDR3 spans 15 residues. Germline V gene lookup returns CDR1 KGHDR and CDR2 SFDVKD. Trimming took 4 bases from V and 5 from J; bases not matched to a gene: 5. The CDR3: CATSDPGQGADEQYF. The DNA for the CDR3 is TGTGCCACCAGTGACCCGGGACAGGGGGCCGACGAGCAGTACTTC.

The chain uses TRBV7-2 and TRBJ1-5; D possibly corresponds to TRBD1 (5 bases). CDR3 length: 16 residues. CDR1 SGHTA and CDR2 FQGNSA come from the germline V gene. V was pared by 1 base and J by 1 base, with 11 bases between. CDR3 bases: TGTGCCAGCAGCTTAGGGGAGGGGTACAGCAATCAGCCCCAGCATTTT. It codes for CASSLGEGYSNQPQHF. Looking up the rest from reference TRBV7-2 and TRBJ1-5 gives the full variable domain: GAGVSQSPSNKVTEKGKDVELRCDPISGHTALYWYRQSLGQGLEFLIYFQGNSAPDKSGLPSDRFSAERTGGSVSTLTIQRTQQEDSAVYLCASSLGEGYSNQPQHFGDGTRLSIL.

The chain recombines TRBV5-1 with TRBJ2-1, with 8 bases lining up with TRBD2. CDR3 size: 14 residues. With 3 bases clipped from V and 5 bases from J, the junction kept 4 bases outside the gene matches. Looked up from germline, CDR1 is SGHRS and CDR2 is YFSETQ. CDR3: CASSSGLADNEQFF. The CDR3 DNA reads TGCGCCAGCAGCTCCGGACTAGCAGACAATGAGCAGTTCTTC.

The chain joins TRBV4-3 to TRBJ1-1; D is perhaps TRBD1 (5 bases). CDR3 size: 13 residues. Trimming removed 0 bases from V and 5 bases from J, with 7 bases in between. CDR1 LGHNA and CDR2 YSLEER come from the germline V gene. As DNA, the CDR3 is TGCGCCAGCAGCCAAGAGGGGGGGACTGAAGCTTTCTTT. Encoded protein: CASSQEGGTEAFF.